The 21 T cell receptor beta chains listed next were all sequenced from one sample in a study of T cell responses to AZD1222 COVID-19 vaccine. TCRdb keeps only in-frame clones here, not all; method: immunoSEQ multiplex PCR. The sample yields 180,000 or so clones, around 90% seen once. The starting material was peripheral blood, obtained on day 0 of AZD1222 vaccination. These receptor sequences come from an adult in good health.

V and J are TRBV5-6 and TRBJ2-7; tentative D call: TRBD1 (6 bases). The germline V gene has CDR1 SGHDT and CDR2 YYEEEE. The CDR3 length is 14 residues. V lost 1 base to trimming and J lost 7 bases, with 15 bases between them. The CDR3 reads CASSLTGTLWEQYF. In DNA, the CDR3 is TGTGCCAGCAGCTTGACAGGGACCCTTTGGGAGCAGTACTTC.

V usage is TRBV29-1 and J usage is TRBJ2-5; a possible D gene is TRBD2 (6 bases). The CDR3 is 13 amino acids. Germline assignment: CDR1 SQVTM and CDR2 ANQGSEA. V was pared by 5 bases and J by 5 bases, with 15 bases between. The CDR3 reads CSVRRGGMETQYF. CDR3 DNA sequence: TGCAGCGTTCGGCGGGGTGGGATGGAGACCCAGTACTTC. The whole variable domain, filled in from reference TRBV29-1 and TRBJ2-5, reads SAVISQKPSRDICQRGTSLTIQCQVDSQVTMMFWYRQQPGQSLTLIATANQGSEATYESGFVIDKFPISRPNLTFSTLTVSNMSPEDSSIYLCSVRRGGMETQYFGPGTRLLVL.

This clone showed up just a few times. The J gene is TRBJ2-2, the V gene TRBV13; D is perhaps TRBD1 or TRBD2 (5 bases each). Trimming pared 3 bases from V and 4 bases from J, leaving 9 bases between. Germline assignment: CDR1 PRHDT and CDR2 FYEKMQ (reference sequence). The CDR3 sequence is 14 residues long. The CDR3 nucleotides read TGTGCCAGCAGCTTGGGACGGGCCACCGGGGAGCTGTTTTTT. It translates to CASSLGRATGELFF.

This sequence joins TRBV5-6 and TRBJ2-1, with 9 bases fitting TRBD1. CDR3 length equals 13 residues. From germline, CDR1 is SGHDT and CDR2 YYEEEE. After removal of 6 bases from V and 8 bases from J, the junction contained 6 bases not matched to a gene. The CDR3 loop is CASIITGGHEQFF. The DNA for the CDR3 is TGTGCCAGCATAATAACAGGGGGCCATGAGCAGTTCTTC.

The J gene is TRBJ2-7, the V gene TRBV3-1 (or the pseudogene TRBV3-2); 12 nucleotides agree with TRBD2. V was clipped by 1 base and J by 1 base; unmatched bases: 2. Germline loops: CDR1 LGHDT, CDR2 YNNKEL (reference sequence). CDR3 size: 16 residues. The CDR3 DNA sequence: TGTGCCAGCAGCCAAGGCCTAGCGGGGGGGTCCTACGAGCAGTACTTC. Its translation: CASSQGLAGGSYEQYF.

The chain recombines TRBV4-1 with TRBJ1-2, with D possibly TRBD1 on 6 matching bases. Germline V lookup: CDR1 MGHRA, CDR2 YSYEKL. V was clipped by 0 bases and J by 0 bases, with 11 bases between them. The CDR3 extends over 16 amino acids. The DNA for the CDR3 is TGCGCCAGCAGCCAAGATGGGGGCAGAGCTAACTATGGCTACACCTTC. It encodes CASSQDGGRANYGYTF.

The V gene is TRBV14, the J gene TRBJ2-7, with TRBD1 matching over 7 bases. The CDR3 spans 13 residues. Germline lookup yields CDR1 SGHDN and CDR2 FVKESK. Trimming took 6 bases from V and 2 from J; bases not matched to a gene: 4. This CDR3 reads CASRRQGAYEQYF. The CDR3 DNA reads TGTGCCAGCAGGCGACAGGGTGCCTACGAGCAGTACTTC.

The V and J genes are TRBV5-4 and TRBJ2-7; D assignment may be TRBD1 or TRBD2 (5 bases each). Trimming left V 0 bases short and J 3 bases short, with 7 bases between. The germline gives CDR1 SGHNT, CDR2 YYREEE (reference sequence). CDR3 length: 13 residues. This CDR3 reads CASSLGGNYEQYF. The CDR3 DNA follows: TGTGCCAGCAGCTTGGGGGGGAACTACGAGCAGTACTTC.

The sample holds many counts of this clone. J is TRBJ2-7 and V is TRBV6-1; D possibly corresponds to TRBD1 (5 bases). The CDR3 is made up of 11 amino acids. Germline-derived CDR1 and CDR2 are MNHNS and SASEGT. The V end was cut by 3 bases, the J end by 5 bases, with 5 bases between. The DNA for the CDR3 is TGTGCCAGCAGTGACAGGGACGAGCAGTACTTC. It specifies CASSDRDEQYF.

To note about this clone: The sample contains more than one DNA sequence encoding this CDR3. The CDR3: CASSFPRYEQYF. The CDR3 DNA follows: TGTGCCAGCAGTTTCCCAAGGTACGAGCAGTACTTC. V is TRBV12-3 or TRBV12-4 and J is TRBJ2-7; D is undetermined. The CDR3 runs to 12 residues. Trimming left V 3 bases short and J 4 bases short, with 7 bases between.

The genes are TRBV19 and TRBJ1-4, with TRBD1 matching over 7 bases. V lost 1 base and J lost 4; bases outside the gene matches: 3. This CDR3 has 15 residues. CDR1 LNHDA and CDR2 SQIVND come from the germline V gene (reference sequence). In DNA form, the CDR3 reads TGTGCCAGTAGTATAGTATGGGACAGTAATGAAAAACTGTTTTTT. This translates into CASSIVWDSNEKLFF.

The CDR3 loop is CSAIRGTGNNEQFF. CDR3 bases: TGCAGCGCGATTCGCGGGACAGGGAACAATGAGCAGTTCTTC. The rearrangement links TRBV29-1 to TRBJ2-1, with 9 bases fitting TRBD1. The ends lost 7 bases at V and 5 bases at J; junction bases unmatched: 9. Germline CDR1 reads SQVTM; CDR2 reads ANQGSEA. The CDR3 length is 14 residues.

For the CDR3, the DNA is TGTGCCAGCAGCGGGACAGGGATGAACACTGAAGCTTTCTTT. It encodes CASSGTGMNTEAFF. The J gene is TRBJ1-1, the V gene TRBV5-8; 9 bases agree with TRBD1. There are 14 residues in the CDR3. Per germline, CDR1 SGHTS and CDR2 YDEGEE. V shed 4 bases, J shed 0 bases, and the junction held 1 base outside the gene matches.

The table lists this clone with a count of one. The V gene is TRBV4-3, the J gene TRBJ2-7; TRBD1 or TRBD2 may be the D gene (5 bases each). Germline V gene lookup returns CDR1 LGHNA and CDR2 YSLEER. CDR3 length: 14 residues. The V end lost 1 base, the J end lost 2 bases, and 9 bases lay between the germline ends. This chain's CDR3 is CASSQVEGPYEQYF. In DNA form, the CDR3 reads TGCGCCAGCAGCCAAGTCGAGGGACCCTACGAGCAGTACTTC.

V and J are TRBV7-4 and TRBJ1-3; D unclear. The CDR3 consists of 15 residues. V lost 2 bases and J 0 bases, leaving 8 bases between the germline ends. Germline lookup yields CDR1 SGHVT and CDR2 SQSDAQ. The CDR3 loop is CASSLTCCSGNTIYF. CDR3 nucleotides: TGTGCCAGCAGCTTAACGTGCTGCTCTGGAAACACCATATATTTT. Full variable domain (missing parts from reference TRBV7-4 and TRBJ1-3): GAGVSQSPRYKVAKRGRDVALRCDSISGHVTLYWYRQTLGQGSEVLTYSQSDAQRDKSGRPSGRFSAERPERSVSTLKIQRTEQGDSAVYLCASSLTCCSGNTIYFGEGSWLTVV.

V gene TRBV5-1 combines with J gene TRBJ2-7, with 11 bases fitting TRBD2. The junction had 9 bases not matched to a gene; V was cut back by 1 base and J by 0 bases. The germline CDR1 and CDR2 sequences are SGHRS and YFSETQ. The CDR3 runs 18 residues. The CDR3 spells CASSLYVAGGPSSYEQYF. Here the CDR3 DNA reads TGCGCCAGCAGCTTGTACGTAGCGGGGGGGCCGAGCTCCTACGAGCAGTACTTC.

In DNA, the CDR3 is TGTGCCAGCAGCTTGGAGTGGACAGGGGGGTTAAACATTCAGTACTTC. Amino acid sequence: CASSLEWTGGLNIQYF. This chain uses TRBV5-6 with TRBJ2-4, with TRBD1 matching 10 bases. The CDR3 totals 16 residues. With V trimmed by 0 bases and J by 6 bases, 6 bases remained unmatched. From germline, CDR1 is SGHDT and CDR2 YYEEEE.

The chain links TRBV2 to TRBJ1-2; perhaps TRBD1 as D (6 bases). This CDR3 is 13 amino acids long. The V end lost 4 bases, the J end lost 4 bases, and 10 bases lay between the germline ends. Germline CDR1 reads SNHLY; CDR2 reads FYNNEI. CDR3 coding DNA: TGTGCCAGCAGTGCGGGAGGGGGCTATGGCTACACCTTC. Its translation is CASSAGGGYGYTF.

The table lists this clone with a count of one. V gene TRBV19 combines with J gene TRBJ1-1; possible D gene TRBD1, 6 bases. The CDR3 is made up of 14 amino acids. V lost 5 bases to trimming and J lost 3 bases, with 13 bases between them. Germline CDR1 LNHDA, CDR2 SQIVND (reference sequence). CDR3 nucleotide sequence: TGTGCCAGTAGTGCGGGGGCTGGGGACACTGAAGCTTTCTTT. Amino acids: CASSAGAGDTEAFF.

CDR3 sequence reads: CACKESASKEKLFF. The CDR3 DNA reads as TGTGCCTGCAAAGAGTCAGCTTCGAAGGAAAAACTGTTTTTT. The chain recombines TRBV30 with TRBJ1-4; no clear D gene. Germline V CDR1 and CDR2: GTSNPN, SVGIG (reference sequence). Trimming cost V 6 bases and J 8 bases, with 19 bases left between them. This CDR3 comprises 14 residues.

This rearrangement joins TRBV2 to TRBJ1-2; TRBD1 is a possible D gene (5 bases). The germline CDR1 and CDR2 sequences are SNHLY and FYNNEI. Trimming shortened V by 7 bases and J by 4 bases, and 13 bases separated the two germline ends. The CDR3 runs to 13 residues. The CDR3 DNA sequence: TGTGCCAGCATCTGGCAGGGCATCTATGGCTACACCTTC. Translation: CASIWQGIYGYTF.